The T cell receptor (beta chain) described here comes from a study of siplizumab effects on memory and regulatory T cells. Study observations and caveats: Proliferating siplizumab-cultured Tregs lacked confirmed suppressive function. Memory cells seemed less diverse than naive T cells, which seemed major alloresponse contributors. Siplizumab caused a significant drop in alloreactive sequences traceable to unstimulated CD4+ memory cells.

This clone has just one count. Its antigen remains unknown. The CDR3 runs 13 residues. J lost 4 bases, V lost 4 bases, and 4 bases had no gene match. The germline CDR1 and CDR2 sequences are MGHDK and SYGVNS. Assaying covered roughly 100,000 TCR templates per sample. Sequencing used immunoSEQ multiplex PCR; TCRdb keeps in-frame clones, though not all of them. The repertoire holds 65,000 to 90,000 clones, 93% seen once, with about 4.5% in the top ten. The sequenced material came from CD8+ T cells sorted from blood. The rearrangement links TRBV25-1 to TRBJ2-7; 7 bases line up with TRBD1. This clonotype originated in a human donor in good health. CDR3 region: CASSAQGSYEQYF. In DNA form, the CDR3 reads TGTGCCAGCAGTGCACAGGGGAGTTACGAGCAGTACTTC.